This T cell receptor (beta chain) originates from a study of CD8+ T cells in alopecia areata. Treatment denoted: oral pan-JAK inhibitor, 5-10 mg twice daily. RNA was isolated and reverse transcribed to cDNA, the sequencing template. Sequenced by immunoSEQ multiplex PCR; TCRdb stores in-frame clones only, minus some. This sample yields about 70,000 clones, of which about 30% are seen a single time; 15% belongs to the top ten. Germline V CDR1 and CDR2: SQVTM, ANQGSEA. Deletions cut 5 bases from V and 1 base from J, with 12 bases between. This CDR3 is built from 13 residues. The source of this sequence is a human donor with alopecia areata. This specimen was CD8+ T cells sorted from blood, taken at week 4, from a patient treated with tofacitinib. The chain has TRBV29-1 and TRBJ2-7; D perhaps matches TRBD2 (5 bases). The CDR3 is CSVLTTTSYEQYF. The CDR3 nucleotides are TGCAGCGTTCTGACTACTACGTCCTACGAGCAGTACTTC.